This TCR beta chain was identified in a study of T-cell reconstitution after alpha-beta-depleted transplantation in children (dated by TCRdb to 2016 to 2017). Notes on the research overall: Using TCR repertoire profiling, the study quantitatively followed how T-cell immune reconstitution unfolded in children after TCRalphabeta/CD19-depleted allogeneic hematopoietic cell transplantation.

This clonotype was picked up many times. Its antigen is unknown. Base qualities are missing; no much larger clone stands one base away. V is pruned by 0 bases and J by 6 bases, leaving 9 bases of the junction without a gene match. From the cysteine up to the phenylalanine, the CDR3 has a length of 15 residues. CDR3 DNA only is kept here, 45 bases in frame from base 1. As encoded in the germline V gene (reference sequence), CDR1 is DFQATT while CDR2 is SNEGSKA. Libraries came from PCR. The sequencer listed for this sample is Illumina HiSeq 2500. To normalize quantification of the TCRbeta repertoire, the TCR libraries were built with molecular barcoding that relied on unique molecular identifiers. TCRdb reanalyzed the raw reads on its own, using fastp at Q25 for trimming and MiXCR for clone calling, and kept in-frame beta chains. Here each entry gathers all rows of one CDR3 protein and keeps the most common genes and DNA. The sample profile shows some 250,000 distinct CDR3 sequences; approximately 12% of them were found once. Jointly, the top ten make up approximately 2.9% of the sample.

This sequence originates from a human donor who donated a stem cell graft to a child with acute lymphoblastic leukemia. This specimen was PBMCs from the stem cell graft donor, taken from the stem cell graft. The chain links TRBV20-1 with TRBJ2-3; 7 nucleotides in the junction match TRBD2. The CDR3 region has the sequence CSARDPAGASDTQYF. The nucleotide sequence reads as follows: TGCAGTGCTAGAGATCCGGCGGGAGCGTCGGATACGCAGTATTTT.